These T cell receptor beta chains were read from a single sample in a study of human T cells and chemical hapten exposure. TCRdb analysed the RACE reads with MiXCR anew, one entry per CDR3 protein. The profile shows more than 250,000 distinct CDR3 sequences, approximately 8.6% of them singletons. Sequencing was performed on whole blood, taken in connection with sensitization to the hapten diphenylcyclopropenone (DPC). The source of these receptors is a woman aged 40 to 50 with alopecia areata. Some clones in this sample may be carry-over from other donors' samples. The CDR3 runs from the conserved cysteine through the conserved F or W. Fields, in order: CDR3 length, J gene, clone size, D gene, V gene, CDR3 DNA, CDR3 protein. The D gene is left open where the match is weak. Only some rows state a clone size, as once, few, many or a class for expanded clones.

17 | TRBJ2-5 | many | TRBD2 | TRBV9 | TGTGCCAGCAGCGTAGCTCGGACTAGCGGAGACCAAGAGACCCAGTACTTC | CASSVARTSGDQETQYF
13 | TRBJ2-5 | few | TRBD2 | TRBV29-1 | TGCAGCGTAGGGACTAGCCAGGGGGAGACCCAGTACTTC | CSVGTSQGETQYF
19 | TRBJ2-7 | - | - | TRBV4-1 | TGCGCCAGCAGCCAAGACCTTGTTAGGGCGGGTAAAAGCTCCTACGAGCAGTACTTC | CASSQDLVRAGKSSYEQYF
15 | TRBJ1-5 | - | - | TRBV12-3/TRBV12-4 | TGTGCCAGCAGTTTAAGTGGGGGAGCAGGGCAGCCCCAGCATTTT | CASSLSGGAGQPQHF
15 | TRBJ1-1 | once | TRBD1 | TRBV4-2 | TGTGCCAGCAGCCAAGGACAGGGCGTGAACACTGAAGCTTTCTTT | CASSQGQGVNTEAFF
14 | TRBJ1-1 | - | - | TRBV14 | TGTGCCAGCAGCCAAGGGGGAGGTACGGCTGAAGCTTTCTTT | CASSQGGGTAEAFF
17 | TRBJ2-7 | few | TRBD2 | TRBV28 | TGTGCCACCAAGTTTCCATCCGGCAGCGGGATGAGCTACGAGCAGTACTTC | CATKFPSGSGMSYEQYF
14 | TRBJ2-1 | - | TRBD1 | TRBV7-9 | TGTGCCAGCAGCTTGGGACAGGGCTTAACTGAGCAGTTCTTC | CASSLGQGLTEQFF
15 | TRBJ2-7 | few | - | TRBV6-6 | TGTGCCAGCAGTCCATGGGACGGAAGCGGGTACGAGCAGTACTTC | CASSPWDGSGYEQYF
13 | TRBJ1-5 | few | - | TRBV3-1 | TGTGCCAGCAGCTACGGCCCCAATCAGCCCCAGCATTTT | CASSYGPNQPQHF
12 | TRBJ1-4 | many | - | TRBV12-3/TRBV12-4 | TGTGCCAGCAGTTTAGCTTATGAAAAACTGTTTTTT | CASSLAYEKLFF
15 | TRBJ1-4 | - | - | TRBV7-9 | TGTGCCAGCAGCTTAGCGCGGGACCCAAATGAAAAACTGTTTTTT | CASSLARDPNEKLFF
17 | TRBJ2-7 | few | TRBD2 | TRBV27 | TGTGCCAGCAGTTTACGACAGACTAGCGGGAGCTCCTACGAGCAGTACTTC | CASSLRQTSGSSYEQYF
16 | TRBJ2-3 | - | TRBD2 | TRBV7-9 | TGTGCCAGCAGCTCCCTCCGACTAGCCAGCACAGATACGCAGTATTTT | CASSSLRLASTDTQYF
15 | TRBJ2-1 | - | TRBD1 | TRBV7-3 | TGTGCCAGCAGCCCCCACCCGCGGACAGGGAATGAGCAGTTCTTC | CASSPHPRTGNEQFF
13 | TRBJ2-5 | many | - | TRBV5-1 | TGCGCCAGCAGCTTCCTAGGCGAAGAGACCCAGTACTTC | CASSFLGEETQYF
16 | TRBJ2-5 | few | TRBD1 | TRBV9 | TGTGCCAGCAGCCCGTCGACAGGGGGCGCGTTGGAGACCCAGTACTTC | CASSPSTGGALETQYF
13 | TRBJ2-4 | - | - | TRBV4-1 | TGCGCCAGCAGCCAATCCCTTGGAAACATTCAGTACTTC | CASSQSLGNIQYF
18 | TRBJ2-3 | - | TRBD2 | TRBV5-1 | TGCGCCAGCACCAAACTGGCACTAGCGGGAGCTAGCACAGATACGCAGTATTTT | CASTKLALAGASTDTQYF
16 | TRBJ2-5 | - | - | TRBV28 | TGTGCCAGCAGTTTAGGTGGGGCGGTTACTCAAGAGACCCAGTACTTC | CASSLGGAVTQETQYF
16 | TRBJ1-2 | - | - | TRBV12-3/TRBV12-4 | TGTGCCAGCAGTTTAAGCACAGAGAGGGTAGGGCATGGCTACACCTTC | CASSLSTERVGHGYTF